This paragraph covers one TCR beta chain sequence. This specimen comes from a study of shared T cell receptors in the human thymus. Sequencing was performed with immunoSEQ multiplex PCR; in TCRdb, only in-frame clones are kept and a portion is missing. The sample lists more than 550,000 clones; around 87% were seen once. From germline, CDR1 is SGHVS and CDR2 FNYEAQ. Losses at the gene ends were 3 bases for V and 1 base for J; bases not matched to a gene: 8. This CDR3 comprises 16 residues. The same specimen was also included in a second study, on human thymus T cells. Per that paper: Healthy Finnish infants undergoing corrective surgery for congenital heart defects were the donors. Corrective heart surgery yielded resections, and these provided the thymus tissue. An apparent bias in V and J gene usage was seen in thymic and blood repertoires. Highly overlapping thymic repertoires among unrelated individuals were reported in related research.

The sample taken for sequencing was thymocytes. This TCR was sampled from a boy younger than two with a congenital heart defect. This rearrangement joins TRBV7-6 to TRBJ1-1; 7 bases align to TRBD1. Here the CDR3 reads CASSFQQGFGNTEAFF. In nucleotides, the CDR3 is TGTGCCAGCAGCTTCCAACAGGGGTTTGGGAACACTGAAGCTTTCTTT.